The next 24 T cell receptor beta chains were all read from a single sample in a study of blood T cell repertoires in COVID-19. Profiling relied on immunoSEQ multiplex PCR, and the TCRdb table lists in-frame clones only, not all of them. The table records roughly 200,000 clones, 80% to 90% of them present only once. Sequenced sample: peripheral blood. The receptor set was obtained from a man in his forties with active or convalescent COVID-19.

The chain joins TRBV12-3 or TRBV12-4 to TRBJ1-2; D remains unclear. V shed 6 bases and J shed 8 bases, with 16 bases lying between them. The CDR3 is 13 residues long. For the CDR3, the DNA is TGTGCCAGCAGCTCCGGAGGCGAGTGGGGCTACACCTTC. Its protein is CASSSGGEWGYTF.

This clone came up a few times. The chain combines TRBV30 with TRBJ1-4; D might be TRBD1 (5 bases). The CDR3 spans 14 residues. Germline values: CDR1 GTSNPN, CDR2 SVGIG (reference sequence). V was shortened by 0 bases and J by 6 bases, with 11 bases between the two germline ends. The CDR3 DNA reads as TGTGCCTGGAGTGTCCTGGGGGGAGATGAAAAACTGTTTTTT. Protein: CAWSVLGGDEKLFF.

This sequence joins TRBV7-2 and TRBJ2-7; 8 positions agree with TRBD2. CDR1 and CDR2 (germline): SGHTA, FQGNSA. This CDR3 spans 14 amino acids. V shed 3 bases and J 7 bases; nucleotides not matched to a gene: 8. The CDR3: CASSLSGGPREQYF. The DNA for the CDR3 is TGTGCCAGCAGCTTGTCGGGGGGGCCGCGGGAGCAGTACTTC.

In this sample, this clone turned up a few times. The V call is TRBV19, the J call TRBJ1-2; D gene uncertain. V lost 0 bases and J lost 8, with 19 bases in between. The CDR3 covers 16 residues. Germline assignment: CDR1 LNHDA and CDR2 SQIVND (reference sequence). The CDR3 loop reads CASSIDHSQAPWGYTF. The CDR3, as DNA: TGTGCCAGTAGTATAGATCACTCGCAGGCCCCTTGGGGCTACACCTTC.

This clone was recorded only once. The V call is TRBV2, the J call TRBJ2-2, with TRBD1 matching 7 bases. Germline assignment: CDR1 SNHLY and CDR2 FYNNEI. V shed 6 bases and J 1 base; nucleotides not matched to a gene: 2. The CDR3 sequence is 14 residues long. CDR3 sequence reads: CASRWTGNTGELFF. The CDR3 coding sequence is TGTGCCAGCAGATGGACAGGGAACACCGGGGAGCTGTTTTTT.

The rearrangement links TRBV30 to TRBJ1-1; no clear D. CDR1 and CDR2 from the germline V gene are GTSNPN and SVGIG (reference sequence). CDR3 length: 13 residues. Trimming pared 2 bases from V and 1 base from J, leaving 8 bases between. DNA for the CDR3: TGTGCCTGGAGTTCCTTTTGGAACACTGAAGCTTTCTTT. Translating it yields CAWSSFWNTEAFF.

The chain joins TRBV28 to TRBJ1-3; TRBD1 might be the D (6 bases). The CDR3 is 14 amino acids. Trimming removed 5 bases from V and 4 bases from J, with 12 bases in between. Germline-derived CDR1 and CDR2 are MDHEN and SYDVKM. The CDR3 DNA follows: TGTGCCAGCAGTCCTCAGGGGCGCGGAAACACCATATATTTT. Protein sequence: CASSPQGRGNTIYF.

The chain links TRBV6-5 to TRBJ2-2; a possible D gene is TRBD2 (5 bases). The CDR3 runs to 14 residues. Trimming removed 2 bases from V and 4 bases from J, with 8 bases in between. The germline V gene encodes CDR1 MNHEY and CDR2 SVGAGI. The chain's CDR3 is CASSYGLATGELFF. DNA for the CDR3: TGTGCCAGCAGTTACGGCCTAGCCACCGGGGAGCTGTTTTTT.

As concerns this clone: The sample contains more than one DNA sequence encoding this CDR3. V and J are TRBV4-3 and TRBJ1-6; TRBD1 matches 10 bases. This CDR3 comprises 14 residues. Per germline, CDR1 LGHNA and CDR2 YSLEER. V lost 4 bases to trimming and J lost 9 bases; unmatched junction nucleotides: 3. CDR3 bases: TGCGCCAGCAGCCCCGGGGACAGGGGTTCACCCCTCCACTTT. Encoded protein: CASSPGDRGSPLHF.

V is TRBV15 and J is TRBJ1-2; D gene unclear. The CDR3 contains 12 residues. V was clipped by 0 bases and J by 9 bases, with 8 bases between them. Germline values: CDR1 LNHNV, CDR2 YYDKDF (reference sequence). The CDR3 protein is CATSRDRGSYTF. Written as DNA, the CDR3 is TGTGCCACCAGCAGAGATCGAGGAAGCTACACCTTC.

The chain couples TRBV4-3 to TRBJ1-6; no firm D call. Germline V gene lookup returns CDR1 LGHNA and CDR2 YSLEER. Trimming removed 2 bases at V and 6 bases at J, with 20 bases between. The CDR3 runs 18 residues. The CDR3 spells CASSQQEVAWVGNSPLHF. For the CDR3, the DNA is TGCGCCAGCAGCCAACAGGAGGTTGCTTGGGTGGGTAATTCACCCCTCCACTTT.

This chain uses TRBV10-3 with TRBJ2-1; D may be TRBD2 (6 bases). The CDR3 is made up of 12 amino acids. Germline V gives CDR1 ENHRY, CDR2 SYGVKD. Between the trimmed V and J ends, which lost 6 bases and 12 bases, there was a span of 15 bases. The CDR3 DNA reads TGTGCCATCAGCCCTCTCGGGGGTTGGCAGTTCTTC. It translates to CAISPLGGWQFF.

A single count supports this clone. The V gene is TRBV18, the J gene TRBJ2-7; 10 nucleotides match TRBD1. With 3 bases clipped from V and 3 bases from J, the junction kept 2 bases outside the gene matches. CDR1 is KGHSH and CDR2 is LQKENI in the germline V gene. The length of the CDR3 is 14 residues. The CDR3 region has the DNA TGTGCCAGCTCACCGGGACAGGGGTTCTACGAGCAGTACTTC. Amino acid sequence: CASSPGQGFYEQYF.

The CDR3 DNA sequence: TGTGCCTGGACCCCGGCCAGGGAAGCTTTCTTT. Its protein product is CAWTPAREAFF. The rearrangement joins TRBV30 to TRBJ1-1; D not certain. Germline V gene sequence: CDR1 GTSNPN, CDR2 SVGIG (reference sequence). The CDR3 has 11 amino acids. The germline V and J ends were trimmed by 4 bases and 8 bases, with 11 bases remaining between them. The entire variable domain, with the rest obtained from reference TRBV30 and TRBJ1-1, is as follows: SQTIHQWPATLVQPVGSPLSLECTVEGTSNPNLYWYRQAAGRGLQLLFYSVGIGQISSEVPQNLSASRPQDRQFILSSKKLLLSDSGFYLCAWTPAREAFFGQGTRLTVV.

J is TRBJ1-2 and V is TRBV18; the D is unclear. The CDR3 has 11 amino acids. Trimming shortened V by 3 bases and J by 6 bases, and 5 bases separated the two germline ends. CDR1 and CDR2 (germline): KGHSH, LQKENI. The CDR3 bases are TGTGCCAGCTCACCTTCGGATGGCTACACCTTC. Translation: CASSPSDGYTF.

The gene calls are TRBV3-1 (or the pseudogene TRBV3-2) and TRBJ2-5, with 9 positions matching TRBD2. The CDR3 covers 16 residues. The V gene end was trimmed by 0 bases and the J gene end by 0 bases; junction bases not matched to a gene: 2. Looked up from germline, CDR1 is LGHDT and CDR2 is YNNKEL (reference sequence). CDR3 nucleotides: TGTGCCAGCAGCCAAGAGGCGGGGGGGCACCAAGAGACCCAGTACTTC. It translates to CASSQEAGGHQETQYF.

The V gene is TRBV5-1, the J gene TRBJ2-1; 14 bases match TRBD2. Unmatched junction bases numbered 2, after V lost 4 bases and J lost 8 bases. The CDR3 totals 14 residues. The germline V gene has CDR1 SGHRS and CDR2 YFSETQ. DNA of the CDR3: TGCGCCAGCAGCACGGGACTAGCGGGAGATGAGCAGTTCTTC. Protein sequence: CASSTGLAGDEQFF.

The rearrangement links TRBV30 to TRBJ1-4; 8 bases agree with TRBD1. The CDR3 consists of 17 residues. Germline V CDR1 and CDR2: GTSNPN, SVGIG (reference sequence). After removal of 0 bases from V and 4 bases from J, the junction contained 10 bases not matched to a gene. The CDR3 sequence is CAWSVLSGTGFNEKLFF. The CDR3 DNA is TGTGCCTGGAGTGTACTCAGCGGGACAGGCTTTAATGAAAAACTGTTTTTT.

CDR3 sequence reads: CASSLQGVWDEQYF. The CDR3 nucleotides are TGCGCCAGCAGCTTACAGGGCGTGTGGGACGAGCAGTACTTC. The J gene is TRBJ2-7, the V gene TRBV5-1; D may be TRBD1 (6 bases). This CDR3 is built from 14 residues. Germline CDR1 and CDR2: SGHRS and YFSETQ. Trimming stripped 2 bases from V and 5 bases from J, with 14 bases between.

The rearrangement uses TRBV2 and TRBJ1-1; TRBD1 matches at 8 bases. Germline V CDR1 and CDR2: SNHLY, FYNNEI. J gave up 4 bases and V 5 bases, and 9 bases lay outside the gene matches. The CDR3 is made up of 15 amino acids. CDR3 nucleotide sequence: TGTGCCAGCAGTCCGCTGTCACAGGGGGGCACTGAAGCTTTCTTT. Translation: CASSPLSQGGTEAFF.

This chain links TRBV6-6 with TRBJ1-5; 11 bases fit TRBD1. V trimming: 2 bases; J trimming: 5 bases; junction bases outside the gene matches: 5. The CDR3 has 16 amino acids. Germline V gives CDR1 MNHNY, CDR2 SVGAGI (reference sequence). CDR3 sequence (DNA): TGTGCCAGCAGTTACCCTCCGGGACAGGGGGATCAGCCCCAGCATTTT. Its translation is CASSYPPGQGDQPQHF.

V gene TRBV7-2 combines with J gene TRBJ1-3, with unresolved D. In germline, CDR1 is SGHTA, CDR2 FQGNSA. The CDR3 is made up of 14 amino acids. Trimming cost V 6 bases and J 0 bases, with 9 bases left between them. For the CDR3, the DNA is TGTGCCAGCAGTATCGGTGGCTCTGGAAACACCATATATTTT. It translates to CASSIGGSGNTIYF.

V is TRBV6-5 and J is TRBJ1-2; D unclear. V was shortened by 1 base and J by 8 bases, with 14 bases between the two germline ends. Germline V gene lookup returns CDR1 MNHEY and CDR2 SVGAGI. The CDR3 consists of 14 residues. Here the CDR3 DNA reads TGTGCCAGCAGTTACTTAACCGGAGGATTGGGCTACACCTTC. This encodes CASSYLTGGLGYTF.

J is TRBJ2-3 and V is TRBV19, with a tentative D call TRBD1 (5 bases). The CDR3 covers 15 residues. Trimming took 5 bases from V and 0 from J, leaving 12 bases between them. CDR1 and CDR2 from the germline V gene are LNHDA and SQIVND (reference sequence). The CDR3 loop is CASSPTTASTDTQYF. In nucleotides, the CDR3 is TGTGCCAGTAGTCCCACGACAGCAAGCACAGATACGCAGTATTTT.